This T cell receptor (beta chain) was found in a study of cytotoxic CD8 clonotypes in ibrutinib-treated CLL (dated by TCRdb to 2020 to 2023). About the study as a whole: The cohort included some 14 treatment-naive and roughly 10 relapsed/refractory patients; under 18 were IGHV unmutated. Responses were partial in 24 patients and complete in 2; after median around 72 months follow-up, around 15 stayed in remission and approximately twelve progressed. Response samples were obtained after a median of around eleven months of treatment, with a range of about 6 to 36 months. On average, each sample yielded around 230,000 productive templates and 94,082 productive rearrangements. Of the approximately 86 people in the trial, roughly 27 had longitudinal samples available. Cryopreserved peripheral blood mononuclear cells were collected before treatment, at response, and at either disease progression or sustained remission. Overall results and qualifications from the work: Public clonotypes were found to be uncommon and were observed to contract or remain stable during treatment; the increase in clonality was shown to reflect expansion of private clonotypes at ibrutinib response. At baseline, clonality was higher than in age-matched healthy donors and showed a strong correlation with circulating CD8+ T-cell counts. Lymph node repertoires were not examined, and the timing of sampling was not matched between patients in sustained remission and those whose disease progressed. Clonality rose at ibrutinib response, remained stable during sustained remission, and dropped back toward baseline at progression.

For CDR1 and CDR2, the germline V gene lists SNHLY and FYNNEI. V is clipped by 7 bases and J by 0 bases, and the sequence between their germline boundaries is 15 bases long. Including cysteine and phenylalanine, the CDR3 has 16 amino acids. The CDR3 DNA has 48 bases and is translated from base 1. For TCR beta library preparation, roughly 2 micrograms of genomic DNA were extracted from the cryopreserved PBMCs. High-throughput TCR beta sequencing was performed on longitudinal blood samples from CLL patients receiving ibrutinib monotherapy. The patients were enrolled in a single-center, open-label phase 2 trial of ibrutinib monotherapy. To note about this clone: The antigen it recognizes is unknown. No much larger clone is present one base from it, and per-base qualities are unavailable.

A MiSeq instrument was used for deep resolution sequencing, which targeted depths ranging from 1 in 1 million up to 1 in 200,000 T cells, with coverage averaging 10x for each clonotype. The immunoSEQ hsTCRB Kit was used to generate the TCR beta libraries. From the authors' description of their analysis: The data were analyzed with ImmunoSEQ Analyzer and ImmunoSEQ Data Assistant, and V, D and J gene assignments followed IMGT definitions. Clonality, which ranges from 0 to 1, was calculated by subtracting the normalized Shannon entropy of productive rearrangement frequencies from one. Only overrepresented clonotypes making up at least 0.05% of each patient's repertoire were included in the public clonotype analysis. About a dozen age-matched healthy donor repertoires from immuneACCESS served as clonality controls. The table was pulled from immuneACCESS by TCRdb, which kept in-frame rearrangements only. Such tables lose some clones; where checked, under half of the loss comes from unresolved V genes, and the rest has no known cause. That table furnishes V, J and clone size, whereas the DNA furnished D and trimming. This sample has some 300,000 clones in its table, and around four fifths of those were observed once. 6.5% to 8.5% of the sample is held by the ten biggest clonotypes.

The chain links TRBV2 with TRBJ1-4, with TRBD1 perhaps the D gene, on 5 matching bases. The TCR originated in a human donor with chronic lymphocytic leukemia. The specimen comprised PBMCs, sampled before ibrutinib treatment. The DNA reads TGTGCCAGCACCACCCGGCAGGGCGCAACTAATGAAAAACTGTTTTTT. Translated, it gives CASTTRQGATNEKLFF.